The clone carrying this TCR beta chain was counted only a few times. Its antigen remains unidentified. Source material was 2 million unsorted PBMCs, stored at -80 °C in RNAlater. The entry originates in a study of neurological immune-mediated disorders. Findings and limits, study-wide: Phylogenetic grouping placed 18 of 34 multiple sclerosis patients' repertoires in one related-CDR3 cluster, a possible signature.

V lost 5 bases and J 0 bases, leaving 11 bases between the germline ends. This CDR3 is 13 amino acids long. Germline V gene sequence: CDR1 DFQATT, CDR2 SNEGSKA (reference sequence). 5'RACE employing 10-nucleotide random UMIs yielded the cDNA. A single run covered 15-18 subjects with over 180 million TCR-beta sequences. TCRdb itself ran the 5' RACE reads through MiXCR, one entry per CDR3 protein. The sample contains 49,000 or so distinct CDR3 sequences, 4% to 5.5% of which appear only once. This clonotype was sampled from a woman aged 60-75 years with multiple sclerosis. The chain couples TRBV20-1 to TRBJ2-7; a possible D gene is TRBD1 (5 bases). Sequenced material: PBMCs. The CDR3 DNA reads TGCAGTGCTTGGGGCACCCTCTCCTACGAGCAGTACTTC. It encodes CSAWGTLSYEQYF.